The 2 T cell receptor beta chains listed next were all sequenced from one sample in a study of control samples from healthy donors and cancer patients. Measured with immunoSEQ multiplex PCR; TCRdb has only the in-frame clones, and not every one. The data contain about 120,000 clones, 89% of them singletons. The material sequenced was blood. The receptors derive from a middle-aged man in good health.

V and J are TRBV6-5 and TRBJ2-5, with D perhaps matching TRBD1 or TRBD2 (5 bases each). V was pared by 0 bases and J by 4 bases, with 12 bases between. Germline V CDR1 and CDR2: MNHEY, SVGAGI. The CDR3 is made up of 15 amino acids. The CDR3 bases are TGTGCCAGCAGTTACTCTGTGGGGGTAGGAGAGACCCAGTACTTC. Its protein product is CASSYSVGVGETQYF.

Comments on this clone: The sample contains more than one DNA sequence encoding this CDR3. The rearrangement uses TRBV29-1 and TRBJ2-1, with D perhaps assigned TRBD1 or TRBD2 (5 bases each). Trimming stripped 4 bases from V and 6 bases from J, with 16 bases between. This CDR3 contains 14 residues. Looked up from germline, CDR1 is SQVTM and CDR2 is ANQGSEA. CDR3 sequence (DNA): TGCAGCGTTGGGGGGACCGGTCGGGGCAATGAGCAGTTCTTC. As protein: CSVGGTGRGNEQFF.